These T cell receptor beta chains were read from a single sample in a study of neurological immune-mediated disorders. TCRdb used MiXCR to reprocess the 5' RACE reads, holding one entry per CDR3 protein. The sample records tens of thousands of distinct CDR3 sequences, roughly 9.5% being singletons. Sequencing input: PBMCs. The receptors stem from a man aged 50-59 years in good health. CDR3s include the opening cysteine and the closing phenylalanine or tryptophan. Fields, in order: clone size, J gene, V gene, D gene, CDR3 length, CDR3 DNA, CDR3 protein. The D gene is left open where the match is weak. The size field is filled for only some rows; it gives once, few, many or a size class.

size: many; J: TRBJ2-3; V: TRBV20-1; D: -; length: 12; DNA: TGCAGGCTAAGGCCCAGCGGGGATACGCAGTATTTT; CDR3: CRLRPSGDTQYF
size: many; J: TRBJ1-4; V: TRBV7-2; D: -; length: 15; DNA: TGTGCCAGCAGCTTAGAAAGGAGACCTAATGAAAAACTGTTTTTT; CDR3: CASSLERRPNEKLFF
size: many; J: TRBJ2-7; V: TRBV6-2/TRBV6-3; D: -; length: 14; DNA: TGTGCCATACAACGGGACAACGGCTTCTACGAGCAGTACTTC; CDR3: CAIQRDNGFYEQYF
size: many; J: TRBJ1-2; V: TRBV7-9; D: -; length: 13; DNA: TGTGCCAGCAGGCGACAGGCCGACTATGGCTACACCTTC; CDR3: CASRRQADYGYTF
size: many; J: TRBJ1-2; V: TRBV28; D: -; length: 13; DNA: TGTGCCAGCAGTTTGATGTATAGGTATGGCTACACCTTC; CDR3: CASSLMYRYGYTF
size: many; J: TRBJ2-1; V: TRBV5-5; D: TRBD2; length: 14; DNA: TGTGCCAGCAGCCGGACTAGCGCCAACAATGAGCAGTTCTTC; CDR3: CASSRTSANNEQFF
size: -; J: TRBJ2-5; V: TRBV7-2; D: -; length: 12; DNA: TGTGCCAACAGCTTCCTTACCCCGACCCAGTACTTC; CDR3: CANSFLTPTQYF
size: many; J: TRBJ1-3; V: TRBV5-1; D: -; length: 13; DNA: TGCGCCAGCAGCAGCTACGAGGGAAACACCATATATTTT; CDR3: CASSSYEGNTIYF
size: many; J: TRBJ2-3; V: TRBV27; D: -; length: 14; DNA: TGTGCCAGCAGTTTAGCGATAGTTTGGGATACGCAGTATTTT; CDR3: CASSLAIVWDTQYF
size: -; J: TRBJ1-1; V: TRBV7-2; D: -; length: 14; DNA: TGTGCCAGCAGTTTCAGGGGCGGGCATGTCGAAGCTCTCTTT; CDR3: CASSFRGGHVEALF
size: many; J: TRBJ2-3; V: TRBV20-1; D: TRBD2; length: 16; DNA: TGCAGTGCTAGAGCAGGGACTAGCGGGGCGGATAATACGCAGTATTTT; CDR3: CSARAGTSGADNTQYF
size: few; J: TRBJ2-1; V: TRBV5-1; D: TRBD1; length: 15; DNA: TGCGCCAGCAGGGGGACAGGGCTCACCTACAATGAGCAGTTCTTC; CDR3: CASRGTGLTYNEQFF
size: many; J: TRBJ2-7; V: TRBV19; D: TRBD2; length: 16; DNA: TGTGCCAGTAGTATATTGGGAGGGAGCGGCCCCTACGAGCAGTACTTC; CDR3: CASSILGGSGPYEQYF
size: many; J: TRBJ2-7; V: TRBV21-1; D: -; length: 17; DNA: TGTGCCAGCAGCCCAGGTACCGGGACGGAGACGTTCCACGAGCAGTACTTC; CDR3: CASSPGTGTETFHEQYF
size: many; J: TRBJ1-4; V: TRBV4-1; D: TRBD1; length: 14; DNA: TGCGCCAGCAGCCCGGACAGGAGAAATGAAAAACTGTTTTTT; CDR3: CASSPDRRNEKLFF
size: many; J: TRBJ2-7; V: TRBV5-1; D: TRBD2; length: 14; DNA: TGCGCCAGCAGCCCAACTAGCGGTTCCTACGAGCAGTACTTC; CDR3: CASSPTSGSYEQYF
size: once; J: TRBJ2-5; V: TRBV7-8; D: -; length: 15; DNA: TGTGCCAGCAGCCCAATCTCTACGGGGTATTCGGCCCAGTACTTC; CDR3: CASSPISTGYSAQYF
size: many; J: TRBJ2-5; V: TRBV18; D: TRBD1; length: 16; DNA: TGTGCCAGCTCACTAGGACAGGGCCTGTACCAAGAGACCCAGTACTTC; CDR3: CASSLGQGLYQETQYF
size: many; J: TRBJ1-5; V: TRBV2; D: -; length: 15; DNA: TGTGCCAGCAAGGCGGCCATAGGCCTGGGACAGCCCCAGCATTTT; CDR3: CASKAAIGLGQPQHF
size: many; J: TRBJ2-7; V: TRBV5-1; D: -; length: 17; DNA: TGCGCCAGCAGCCTGTTTGGGACAGAGCGGGGCACCGGGGAGCAGTACTTC; CDR3: CASSLFGTERGTGEQYF
size: few; J: TRBJ2-1; V: TRBV4-1; D: TRBD2; length: 20; DNA: TGCGCCAGCAGCCAAGAGTGGACTAGCGGGTTTACTAGCTCCTACAATGAGCAGTTCTTC; CDR3: CASSQEWTSGFTSSYNEQFF
size: many; J: TRBJ2-7; V: TRBV9; D: -; length: 14; DNA: TGTGCCAGCAGCGTAGAAAAGGGCTCCTACGAGCAGTACTTC; CDR3: CASSVEKGSYEQYF
size: many; J: TRBJ1-5; V: TRBV5-6; D: -; length: 12; DNA: TGTGCCAGCAGCTTTAGGGATCAGCCCCAGCATTTT; CDR3: CASSFRDQPQHF
size: many; J: TRBJ2-5; V: TRBV5-1; D: TRBD1; length: 14; DNA: TGCGCCAGCAGCTTGTCAGGGGGCCAAGAGACCCAGTACTTC; CDR3: CASSLSGGQETQYF
size: many; J: TRBJ2-7; V: TRBV20-1; D: TRBD2; length: 14; DNA: TGCAGTGCTAGAGTTGGCGGGGGATCGGACGAGCAGTACTTC; CDR3: CSARVGGGSDEQYF
size: -; J: TRBJ2-5; V: TRBV29-1; D: -; length: 14; DNA: TGTAGCTTTGAGGGATGGTTGGAAGAAGAGACCCAGTACTTC; CDR3: CSFEGWLEEETQYF
size: many; J: TRBJ2-7; V: TRBV5-1; D: TRBD2; length: 15; DNA: TGCGCCAGCAGCTCCGGACTAGCGGGGGTGTACGAGCAGTACTTC; CDR3: CASSSGLAGVYEQYF
size: many; J: TRBJ2-2; V: TRBV2; D: -; length: 15; DNA: TGTGCCAGCAGATTGACAACCGGTAACACCGGGGAGCTGTTTTTT; CDR3: CASRLTTGNTGELFF
size: many; J: TRBJ2-1; V: TRBV4-1; D: TRBD2; length: 16; DNA: TGCGCCAGCAGCCAGGGGACTAGCGGGATCCCTGGAGAGCAGTTCTTC; CDR3: CASSQGTSGIPGEQFF
size: many; J: TRBJ2-3; V: TRBV6-1; D: -; length: 17; DNA: TGTGCCAGCAAGACAGTAATGTCTACGTTTACGGCAGATACGCAGTATTTT; CDR3: CASKTVMSTFTADTQYF
size: few; J: TRBJ2-3; V: TRBV6-4; D: -; length: 13; DNA: TGTGCCAGCTCAAGTGCCGGCACAGATACGCAGTATTTT; CDR3: CASSSAGTDTQYF